The T cell receptor (beta chain) under discussion was sequenced for a study of cytomegalovirus exposure and HLA in healthy donors. To note about this clone: Its antigen is undetermined.

V lost 5 bases to trimming and J lost 2 bases; unmatched junction nucleotides: 3. The germline V gene encodes CDR1 SGHAT and CDR2 FQNNGV. The CDR3 contains 14 residues. Regarding the study as a whole: The sole available immune exposure information was CMV serostatus.

The PCR used 60 Vbeta and 13 Jbeta primers. Method: immunoSEQ multiplex PCR; TCRdb's copy keeps in-frame clones and lacks some. Here the sample table reports some 150,000 clones. The receptor was isolated from a woman aged 18-29 years in good health and CMV-seronegative. V and J are TRBV11-2 and TRBJ2-5; 9 bases are shared with TRBD1. Specimen: PBMCs. Written as DNA, the CDR3 is TGTGCCAGCAGCCTTGGACAGGGGCAAGAGACCCAGTACTTC. The encoded protein is CASSLGQGQETQYF.